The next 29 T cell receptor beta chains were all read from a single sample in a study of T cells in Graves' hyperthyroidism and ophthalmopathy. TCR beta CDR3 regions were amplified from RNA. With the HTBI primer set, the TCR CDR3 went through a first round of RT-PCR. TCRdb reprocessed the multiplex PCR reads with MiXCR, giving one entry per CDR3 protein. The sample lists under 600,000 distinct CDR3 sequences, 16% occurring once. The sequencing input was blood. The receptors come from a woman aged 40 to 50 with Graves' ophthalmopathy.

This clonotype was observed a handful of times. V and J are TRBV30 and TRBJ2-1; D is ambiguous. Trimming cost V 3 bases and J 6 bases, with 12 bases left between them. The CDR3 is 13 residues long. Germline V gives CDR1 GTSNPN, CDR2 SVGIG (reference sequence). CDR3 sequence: CAWSRGWGNEQFF. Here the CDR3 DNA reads TGTGCCTGGAGCCGCGGATGGGGCAATGAGCAGTTCTTC.

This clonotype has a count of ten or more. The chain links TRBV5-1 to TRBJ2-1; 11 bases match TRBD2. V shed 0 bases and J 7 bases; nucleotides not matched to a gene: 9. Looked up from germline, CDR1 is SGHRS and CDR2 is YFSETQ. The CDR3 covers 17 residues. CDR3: CASSLEAIAGGPNEQFF. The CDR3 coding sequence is TGCGCCAGCAGCTTGGAAGCGATAGCGGGAGGGCCAAATGAGCAGTTCTTC.

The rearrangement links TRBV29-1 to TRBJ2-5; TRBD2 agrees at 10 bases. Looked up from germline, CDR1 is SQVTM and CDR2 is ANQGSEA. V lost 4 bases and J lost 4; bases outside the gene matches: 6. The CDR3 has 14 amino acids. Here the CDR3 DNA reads TGCAGCGTTGGGGGACTAGCGAATTTAGAGACCCAGTACTTC. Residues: CSVGGLANLETQYF.

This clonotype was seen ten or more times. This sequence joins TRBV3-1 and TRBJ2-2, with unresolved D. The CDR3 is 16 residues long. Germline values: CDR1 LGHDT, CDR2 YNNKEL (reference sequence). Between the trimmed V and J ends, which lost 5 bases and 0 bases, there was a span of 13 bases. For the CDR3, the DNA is TGTGCCAGCAGCTCACTGTTCCTCGCGAACACCGGGGAGCTGTTTTTT. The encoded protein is CASSSLFLANTGELFF.

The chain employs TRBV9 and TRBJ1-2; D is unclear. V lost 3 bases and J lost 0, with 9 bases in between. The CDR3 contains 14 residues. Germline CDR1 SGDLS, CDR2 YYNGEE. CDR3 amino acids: CASSASTANYGYTF. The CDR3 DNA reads TGTGCCAGCAGCGCCTCAACGGCTAACTATGGCTACACCTTC.

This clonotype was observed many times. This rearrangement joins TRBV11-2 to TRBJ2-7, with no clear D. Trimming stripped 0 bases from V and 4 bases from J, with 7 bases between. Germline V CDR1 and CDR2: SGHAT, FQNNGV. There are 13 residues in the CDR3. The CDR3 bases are TGTGCCAGCAGCTTAGATCTTGCGTACGAGCAGTACTTC. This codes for CASSLDLAYEQYF.

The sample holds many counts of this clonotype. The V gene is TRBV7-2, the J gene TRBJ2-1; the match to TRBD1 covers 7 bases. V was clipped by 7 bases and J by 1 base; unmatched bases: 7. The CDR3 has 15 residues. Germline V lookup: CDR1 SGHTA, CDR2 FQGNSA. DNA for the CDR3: TGTGCCAGCAAAGGACAGGCAATTTCCTACAATGAGCAGTTCTTC. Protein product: CASKGQAISYNEQFF.

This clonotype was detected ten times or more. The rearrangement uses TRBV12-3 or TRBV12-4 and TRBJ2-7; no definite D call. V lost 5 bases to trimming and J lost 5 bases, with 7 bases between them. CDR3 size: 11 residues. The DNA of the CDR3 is TGTGCCAGCAGTGCCCTCGACGAGCAGTACTTC. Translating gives CASSALDEQYF.

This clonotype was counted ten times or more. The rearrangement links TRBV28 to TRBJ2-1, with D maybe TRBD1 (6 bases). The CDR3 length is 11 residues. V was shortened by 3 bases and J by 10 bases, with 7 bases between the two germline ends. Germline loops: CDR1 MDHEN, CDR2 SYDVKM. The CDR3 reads CASSFRGEQFF. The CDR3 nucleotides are TGTGCCAGCAGTTTTAGGGGGGAGCAGTTCTTC.

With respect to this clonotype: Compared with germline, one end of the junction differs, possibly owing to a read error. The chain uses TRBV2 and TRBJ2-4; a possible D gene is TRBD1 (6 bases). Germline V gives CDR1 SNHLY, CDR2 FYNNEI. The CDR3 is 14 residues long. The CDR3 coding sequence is TGTGCCAGCAGTGAAGCGGGGGCCGAAAACATTCAGTGCTTC. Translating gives CASSEAGAENIQCF. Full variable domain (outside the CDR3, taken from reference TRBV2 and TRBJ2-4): EPEVTQTPSHQVTQMGQEVILRCVPISNHLYFYWYRQILGQKVEFLVSFYNNEISEKSEIFDDQFSVERPDGSNFTLKIRSTKLEDSAMYFCASSEAGAENIQCFGAGTRLSVL.

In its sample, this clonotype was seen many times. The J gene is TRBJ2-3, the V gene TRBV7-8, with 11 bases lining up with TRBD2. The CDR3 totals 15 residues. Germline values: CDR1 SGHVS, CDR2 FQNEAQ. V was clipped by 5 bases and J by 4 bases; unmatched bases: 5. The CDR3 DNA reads TGTGCCAGCAGCCCCGGGACTAGCGGCCCAGATACGCAGTATTTT. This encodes CASSPGTSGPDTQYF.

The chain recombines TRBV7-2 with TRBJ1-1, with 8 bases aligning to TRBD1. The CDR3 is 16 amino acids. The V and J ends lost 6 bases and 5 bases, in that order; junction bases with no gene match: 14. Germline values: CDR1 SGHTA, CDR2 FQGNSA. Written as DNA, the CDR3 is TGTGCCAGCAGACCCGGACAGGGTAGACGGAATACTGAAGCTTTCTTT. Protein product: CASRPGQGRRNTEAFF.

In DNA form, the CDR3 reads TGTGCCAGCAGCTTAGTGTATGGCCGGTCGCCGTATTTT. Translating gives CASSLVYGRSPYF. The rearrangement joins TRBV7-6 to TRBJ2-3; no reliable D call. The CDR3 sequence is 13 residues long. Deletions cut 1 base from V and 14 bases from J, with 16 bases between. The germline gives CDR1 SGHVS, CDR2 FNYEAQ.

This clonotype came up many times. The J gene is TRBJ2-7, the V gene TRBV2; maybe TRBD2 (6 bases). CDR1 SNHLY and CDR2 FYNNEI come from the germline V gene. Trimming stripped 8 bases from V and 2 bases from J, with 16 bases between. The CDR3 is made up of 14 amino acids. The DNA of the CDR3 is TGTGCCAGCTGGAGGGGATCGGGCGCCTACGAGCAGTACTTC. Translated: CASWRGSGAYEQYF.

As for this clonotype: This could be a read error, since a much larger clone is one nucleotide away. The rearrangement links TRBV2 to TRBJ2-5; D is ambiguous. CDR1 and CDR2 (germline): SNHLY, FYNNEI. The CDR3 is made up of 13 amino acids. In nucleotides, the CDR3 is TGTGCCAGCAGTGAGGCAGACCAAGGGACCCAGTACTTC. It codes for CASSEADQGTQYF.

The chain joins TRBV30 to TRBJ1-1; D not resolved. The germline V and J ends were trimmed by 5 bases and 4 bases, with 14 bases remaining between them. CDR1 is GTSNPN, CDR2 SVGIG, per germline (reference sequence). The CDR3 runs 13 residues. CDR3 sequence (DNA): TGTGCCTGGGGAAACACGAGGGCCACTGAAGCTTTCTTT. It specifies CAWGNTRATEAFF.

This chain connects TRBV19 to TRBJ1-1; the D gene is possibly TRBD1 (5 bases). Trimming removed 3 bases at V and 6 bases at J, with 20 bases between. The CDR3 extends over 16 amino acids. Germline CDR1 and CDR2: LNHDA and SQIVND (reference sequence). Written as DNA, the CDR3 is TGTGCCAGTAGTATCCTCCGGGGTAGGGGACGACCTGAAGCTTTCTTT. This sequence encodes CASSILRGRGRPEAFF.

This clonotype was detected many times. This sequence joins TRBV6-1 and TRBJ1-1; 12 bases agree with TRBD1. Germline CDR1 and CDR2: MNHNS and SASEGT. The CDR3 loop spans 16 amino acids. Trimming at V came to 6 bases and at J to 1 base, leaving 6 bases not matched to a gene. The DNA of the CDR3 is TGTGCCAGCAGGATCCGGGACAGGGGGCCGAACACTGAAGCTTTCTTT. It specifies CASRIRDRGPNTEAFF.

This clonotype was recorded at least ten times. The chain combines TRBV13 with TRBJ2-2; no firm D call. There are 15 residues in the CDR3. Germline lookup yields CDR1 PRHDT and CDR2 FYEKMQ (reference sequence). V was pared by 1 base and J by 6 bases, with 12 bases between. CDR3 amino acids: CASSLVGASSGELFF. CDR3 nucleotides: TGTGCCAGCAGCTTAGTGGGTGCTTCTTCCGGGGAGCTGTTTTTT.

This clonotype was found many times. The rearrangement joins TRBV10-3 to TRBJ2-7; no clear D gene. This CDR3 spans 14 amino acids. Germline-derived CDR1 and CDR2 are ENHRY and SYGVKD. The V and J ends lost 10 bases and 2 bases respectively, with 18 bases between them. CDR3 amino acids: CATEPRTGTYEQYF. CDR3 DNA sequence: TGTGCCACAGAACCAAGGACGGGTACCTACGAGCAGTACTTC.

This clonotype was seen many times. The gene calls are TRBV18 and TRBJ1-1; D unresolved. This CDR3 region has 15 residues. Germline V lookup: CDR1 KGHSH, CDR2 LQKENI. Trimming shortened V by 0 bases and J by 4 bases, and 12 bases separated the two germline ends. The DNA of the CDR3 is TGTGCCAGCTCACCACCTTCTCTGGGAGGCACTGAAGCTTTCTTT. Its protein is CASSPPSLGGTEAFF.

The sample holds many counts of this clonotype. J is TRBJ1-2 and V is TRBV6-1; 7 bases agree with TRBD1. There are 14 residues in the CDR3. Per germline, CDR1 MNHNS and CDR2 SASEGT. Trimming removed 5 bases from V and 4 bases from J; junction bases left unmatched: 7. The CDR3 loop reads CASSSPGQTYGYTF. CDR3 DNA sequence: TGTGCCAGCAGTTCTCCGGGACAGACCTATGGCTACACCTTC.

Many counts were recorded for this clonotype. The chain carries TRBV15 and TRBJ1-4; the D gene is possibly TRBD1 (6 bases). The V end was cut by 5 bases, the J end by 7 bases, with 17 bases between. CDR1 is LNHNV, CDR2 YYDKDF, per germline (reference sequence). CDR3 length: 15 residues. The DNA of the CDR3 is TGTGCCACCAGCGGACGACAGGCTCCGGTTGAAAAACTGTTTTTT. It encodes CATSGRQAPVEKLFF.

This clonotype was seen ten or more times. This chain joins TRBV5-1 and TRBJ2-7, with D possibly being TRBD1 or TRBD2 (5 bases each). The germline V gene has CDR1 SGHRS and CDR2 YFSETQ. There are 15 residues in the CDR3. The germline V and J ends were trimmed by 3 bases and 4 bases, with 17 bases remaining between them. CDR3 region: CASSSGTEGLYEQYF. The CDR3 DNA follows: TGCGCCAGCAGCTCCGGGACCGAGGGCTTATACGAGCAGTACTTC.

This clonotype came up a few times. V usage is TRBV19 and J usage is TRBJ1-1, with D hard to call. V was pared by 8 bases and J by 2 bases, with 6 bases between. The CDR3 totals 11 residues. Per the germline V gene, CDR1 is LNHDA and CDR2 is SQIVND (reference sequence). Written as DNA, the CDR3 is TGTGCCAGTGTGGAAAACACTGAAGCTTTCTTT. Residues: CASVENTEAFF.

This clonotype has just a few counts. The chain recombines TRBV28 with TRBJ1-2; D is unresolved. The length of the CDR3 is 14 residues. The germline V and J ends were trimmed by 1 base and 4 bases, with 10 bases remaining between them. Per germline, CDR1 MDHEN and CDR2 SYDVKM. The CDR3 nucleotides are TGTGCCAGCAGTTTATCGGGTTCCCCCTATGGCTACACCTTC. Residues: CASSLSGSPYGYTF.

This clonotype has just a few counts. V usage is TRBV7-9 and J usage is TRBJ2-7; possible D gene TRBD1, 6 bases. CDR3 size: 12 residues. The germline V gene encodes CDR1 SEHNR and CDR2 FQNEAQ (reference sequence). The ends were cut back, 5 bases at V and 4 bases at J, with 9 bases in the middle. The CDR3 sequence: CASSHGQYEQYF. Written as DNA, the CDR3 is TGTGCCAGCAGCCACGGACAGTACGAGCAGTACTTC.

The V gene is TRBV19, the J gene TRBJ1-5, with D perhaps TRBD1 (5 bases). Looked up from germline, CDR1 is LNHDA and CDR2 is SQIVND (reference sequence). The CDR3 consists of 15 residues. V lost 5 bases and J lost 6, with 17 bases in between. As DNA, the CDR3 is TGTGCCAGTAGTGTGCCGGGGAGAAGGGGTCAGCCCCAGCATTTT. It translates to CASSVPGRRGQPQHF. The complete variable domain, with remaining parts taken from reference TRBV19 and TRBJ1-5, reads DGGITQSPKYLFRKEGQNVTLSCEQNLNHDAMYWYRQDPGQGLRLIYYSQIVNDFQKGDIAEGYSVSREKKESFPLTVTSAQKNPTAFYLCASSVPGRRGQPQHFGDGTRLSIL.

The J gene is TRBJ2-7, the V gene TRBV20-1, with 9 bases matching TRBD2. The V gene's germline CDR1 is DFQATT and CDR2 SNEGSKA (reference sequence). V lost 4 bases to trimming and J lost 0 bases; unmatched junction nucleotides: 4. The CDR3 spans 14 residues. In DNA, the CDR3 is TGCAGTGCTATTAGCGGGGGTATCTCCTACGAGCAGTACTTC. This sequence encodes CSAISGGISYEQYF.